This T cell receptor (beta chain) was recovered during a study of Graves' ophthalmopathy and Graves' hyperthyroidism. Germline values: CDR1 MNHEY, CDR2 SVGAGI. J lost 5 bases, V lost 1 base, and 10 bases had no gene match. The CDR3 runs to 16 residues. This clonotype occurred a few times. TCR beta CDR3 regions were amplified from RNA transcripts. The library came from an HTBI-primed first-round RT-PCR and a second-round multiplex PCR. MiXCR, applied by TCRdb to the multiplex PCR reads, yields one record per CDR3 protein. The table has around 470,000 distinct CDR3 sequences, around an eighth seen once; the top ten hold about 9.4%.

The sequenced sample was blood. This rearrangement joins TRBV6-5 to TRBJ1-2, with 7 bases aligning to TRBD1. The sequence was obtained from a woman aged 25-40 years with Graves' ophthalmopathy. CDR3 in amino acids: CASSYLSSGTAYGYTF. CDR3 nucleotide sequence: TGTGCCAGCAGTTACTTATCGTCCGGGACAGCATATGGCTACACCTTC.